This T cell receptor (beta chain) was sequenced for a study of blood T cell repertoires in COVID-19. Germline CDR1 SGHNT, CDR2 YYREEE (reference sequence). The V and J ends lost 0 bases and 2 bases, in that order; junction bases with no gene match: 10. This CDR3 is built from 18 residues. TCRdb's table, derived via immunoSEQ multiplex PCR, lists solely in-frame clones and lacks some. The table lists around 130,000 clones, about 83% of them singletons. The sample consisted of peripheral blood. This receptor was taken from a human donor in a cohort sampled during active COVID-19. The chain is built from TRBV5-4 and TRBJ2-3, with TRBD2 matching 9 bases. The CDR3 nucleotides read TGTGCCAGCAGCTTGGCCGTGGTAGCGGGGGAACCCACAGATACGCAGTATTTT. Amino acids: CASSLAVVAGEPTDTQYF.